Shown below are 27 T cell receptor beta chains from a single sample sequenced in a study of T cells in Graves' hyperthyroidism and ophthalmopathy. Amplification yielded TCR beta CDR3 regions, with RNA transcripts as the source. First-round RT-PCR of the TCR CDR3 relied on the HTBI primer set. Using its own MiXCR run on the multiplex PCR reads, TCRdb lists one record per CDR3 protein. The sample carries 450,000 to 700,000 distinct CDR3 sequences, 46% recorded once. The sample comprised peripheral blood or thyroid tissue (not recorded which). These receptors all come from an adult woman with Graves' disease, either hyperthyroidism or ophthalmopathy (not recorded which).

This clonotype was observed many times. The rearrangement joins TRBV5-1 to TRBJ1-2, with a weak D call TRBD1 (6 bases). V lost 2 bases, J lost 4 bases, and 9 bases lay in between. The CDR3 sequence is 13 residues long. CDR1 and CDR2 (germline): SGHRS, YFSETQ. The DNA of the CDR3 is TGCGCCAGCAGCTTAGGGGGGACCTATGGCTACACCTTC. It specifies CASSLGGTYGYTF.

This clonotype was counted at least ten times. The J gene is TRBJ1-4, the V gene TRBV25-1, with TRBD1 matching 8 bases. With 3 bases clipped from V and 4 bases from J, the junction kept 4 bases outside the gene matches. CDR1 and CDR2 from the germline V gene are MGHDK and SYGVNS. The CDR3 runs to 15 residues. The CDR3 reads CASSDSDRDNEKLFF. In nucleotides, the CDR3 is TGTGCCAGCAGTGACTCGGACAGGGATAATGAAAAACTGTTTTTT.

This clonotype was seen at least ten times. The V and J genes are TRBV5-1 and TRBJ2-7; 10 bases align to TRBD2. V was pared by 6 bases and J by 4 bases, with 22 bases of the junction left unmatched. The CDR3 consists of 19 residues. Looked up from germline, CDR1 is SGHRS and CDR2 is YFSETQ. CDR3 nucleotide sequence: TGCGCCAGCAATTTATTCTCTGGGCTAGCGGGAGATCTCGGGTACGAGCAGTACTTC. It specifies CASNLFSGLAGDLGYEQYF.

This clonotype was detected ten times or more. V usage is TRBV7-9 and J usage is TRBJ2-7; D uncertain. CDR3 length equals 12 residues. Germline V gene data show CDR1 as SEHNR and CDR2 as FQNEAQ (reference sequence). V lost 5 bases, J lost 6 bases, and 11 bases lay in between. CDR3 coding DNA: TGTGCCAGCAGCCTCCTGAGTTCCGAGCAGTACTTC. Protein sequence: CASSLLSSEQYF.

The CDR3 bases are TGCAGCGCGAGGAAGGGACAGGGTGACACCGGGGAGCTGTTTTTT. Protein sequence: CSARKGQGDTGELFF. The chain recombines TRBV29-1 with TRBJ2-2, with TRBD1 identical over 9 bases. V lost 7 bases, J lost 3 bases, and 9 bases stayed unmatched. Germline V gene lookup returns CDR1 SQVTM and CDR2 ANQGSEA. The CDR3 spans 15 residues.

Comment on this clonotype: At one of its ends the junction is not consistent with the germline gene, which may arise from a read error. The chain recombines TRBV24-1 with TRBJ1-4; D uncertain. Germline V gene lookup returns CDR1 KGHDR and CDR2 SFDVKD. The CDR3 runs 12 residues. The CDR3 loop is CATGEGSGKLFF. The CDR3 DNA reads TGTGCCACCGGTGAAGGGAGTGGAAAACTGTTTTTT.

This clonotype was seen a single time. The J gene is TRBJ1-1, the V gene TRBV10-3; tentatively, D is TRBD1 (5 bases). The CDR3 runs 12 residues. The V end was cut by 11 bases, the J end by 0 bases, with 10 bases between. Germline values: CDR1 ENHRY, CDR2 SYGVKD. DNA for the CDR3: TGTGCCTCCACGGACATGAACACTGAAGCTTTCTTT. Protein sequence: CASTDMNTEAFF.

The V gene is TRBV5-1, the J gene TRBJ1-1, with unresolved D. The CDR3 contains 13 residues. The V and J ends lost 6 bases and 5 bases respectively, with 14 bases between them. Germline V gives CDR1 SGHRS, CDR2 YFSETQ. CDR3 coding DNA: TGCGCCAGCATGCAAGGGTCGGGAACTGAAGCTTTCTTT. Residues: CASMQGSGTEAFF.

Worth noting for this clonotype: A much larger clone differs from this one at a single base, so this may be a read error. The chain is built from TRBV3-1 and TRBJ1-3; D is undetermined. Germline V gives CDR1 LGHDT, CDR2 YNNKEL (reference sequence). The CDR3 spans 14 residues. CDR3 bases: TGTGCCAGCAGCCATCCCGAACGTGGAGACACCATATATTTT. Protein sequence: CASSHPERGDTIYF. Complete variable domain (other parts from reference TRBV3-1 and TRBJ1-3): DTAVSQTPKYLVTQMGNDKSIKCEQNLGHDTMYWYKQDSKKFLKIMFSYNNKELIINETVPNRFSPKSPDKAHLNLHINSLELGDSAVYFCASSHPERGDTIYFGEGSWLTVV.

The chain carries TRBV5-1 and TRBJ1-6; D gene ambiguous. Deletions cut 5 bases from V and 4 bases from J, with 10 bases between. There are 14 residues in the CDR3. Germline V gives CDR1 SGHRS, CDR2 YFSETQ. CDR3 DNA: TGCGCCAGCAGGTCGCAGGCTTATAATTCACCCCTCCACTTT. Its translation: CASRSQAYNSPLHF.

The chain joins TRBV2 to TRBJ1-2; D remains ambiguous. The CDR3 runs to 13 residues. Trimming pared 7 bases from V and 3 bases from J, leaving 12 bases between. Germline assignment: CDR1 SNHLY and CDR2 FYNNEI. In nucleotides, the CDR3 is TGTGCCAGCACCGCCCCTCTTGACTATGGCTACACCTTC. It specifies CASTAPLDYGYTF.

The chain joins TRBV10-3 to TRBJ1-6, with 7 nucleotides matching TRBD1. CDR3 length: 14 residues. V gave up 6 bases and J gave up 7 bases; unmatched junction bases: 6. In germline, CDR1 is ENHRY, CDR2 SYGVKD. The DNA of the CDR3 is TGTGCCATCAGAACAGGGGACCTGAATTCACCCCTCCACTTT. The encoded protein is CAIRTGDLNSPLHF.

This clonotype was seen a handful of times. The chain couples TRBV29-1 to TRBJ2-5, with D perhaps matching TRBD1 (6 bases). Trimming took off 6 bases at V and 1 base at J, with 15 bases between the two ends. CDR1 and CDR2 from the germline V gene are SQVTM and ANQGSEA. The CDR3 extends over 14 amino acids. The CDR3 bases are TGCAGCGTACCCGGGACACTATTCCAAGAGACCCAGTACTTC. Translation: CSVPGTLFQETQYF.

This clonotype was recorded at least ten times. This chain joins TRBV7-9 and TRBJ2-5, with D possibly being TRBD1 (5 bases). The length of the CDR3 is 16 residues. The germline gives CDR1 SEHNR, CDR2 FQNEAQ (reference sequence). With 4 bases removed from V and 4 bases from J, the gap between germline ends came to 19 bases. CDR3 protein: CASSSGIHPQGETQYF. The CDR3 DNA reads as TGTGCCAGCAGCTCAGGGATTCACCCTCAAGGAGAGACCCAGTACTTC.

This rearrangement joins TRBV15 to TRBJ1-1; D is unclear. Germline values: CDR1 LNHNV, CDR2 YYDKDF (reference sequence). The CDR3 runs 12 residues. The germline V and J ends were trimmed by 2 bases and 3 bases, with 4 bases remaining between them. The CDR3 bases are TGTGCCACCAGCAGACAGCACACTGAAGCTTTCTTT. It yields the protein CATSRQHTEAFF. The full variable domain, with the rest looked up from reference TRBV15 and TRBJ1-1, is DAMVIQNPRYQVTQFGKPVTLSCSQTLNHNVMYWYQQKSSQAPKLLFHYYDKDFNNEADTPDNFQSRRPNTSFCFLDIRSPGLGDTAMYLCATSRQHTEAFFGQGTRLTVV.

This chain joins TRBV29-1 and TRBJ2-5, with no clear D. CDR3 length: 13 amino acids. CDR1 and CDR2 from the germline V gene are SQVTM and ANQGSEA. Trimming took 5 bases from V and 2 from J, leaving 12 bases between them. The CDR3 spells CSVRKGGQETQYF. DNA of the CDR3: TGCAGCGTTCGAAAGGGTGGGCAAGAGACCCAGTACTTC.

This clonotype was seen repeatedly, ten times or more. The rearrangement uses TRBV2 and TRBJ1-2; D gene ambiguous. V shed 2 bases and J shed 4 bases, with 5 bases lying between them. CDR1 and CDR2 (germline): SNHLY, FYNNEI. The CDR3 extends over 12 amino acids. The CDR3 DNA sequence: TGTGCCAGCAGTGAATTGAGCTATGGCTACACCTTC. Protein sequence: CASSELSYGYTF.

This chain connects TRBV7-9 to TRBJ1-1; TRBD1 matches at 9 bases. The J call may not be correct, given that the DNA end is closer to TRBJ2-2. The CDR3 spans 15 residues. Germline assignment: CDR1 SEHNR and CDR2 FQNEAQ (reference sequence). The CDR3, as DNA: TGTGCCAGCAGTTTGATACAGGGGGCCACCGGGGAGCTGTTTTTT. Protein product: CASSLIQGATGELFF.

Points on this clonotype: This may arise from a read error, as a much more abundant clone is one base away. V usage is TRBV5-1 and J usage is TRBJ2-3; D possibly matches TRBD1 or TRBD2 (5 bases each). Germline values: CDR1 SGHRS, CDR2 YFSETQ. The CDR3 contains 11 residues. CDR3 loop: CVSRSRDRPYF. CDR3 nucleotide sequence: TGCGTCAGCAGATCACGGGACCGACCGTATTTT.

The V call is TRBV9, the J call TRBJ1-2; no definite D call. CDR3 length: 15 residues. Germline loops: CDR1 SGDLS, CDR2 YYNGEE. Trimming removed 4 bases from V and 5 bases from J, with 18 bases in between. CDR3 sequence reads: CASSPTVGLAYGYTF. The CDR3 region has the DNA TGTGCCAGCAGCCCTACGGTAGGCCTAGCATATGGCTACACCTTC.

This clonotype was detected many times. The chain uses TRBV19 and TRBJ1-2, with 10 bases lining up with TRBD1. The V gene end was trimmed by 4 bases and the J gene end by 5 bases; junction bases not matched to a gene: 7. Germline assignment: CDR1 LNHDA and CDR2 SQIVND (reference sequence). The CDR3 is 15 residues long. The DNA for the CDR3 is TGTGCCAGTAGTAACGGACAGGGGGTGGAATATGGCTACACCTTC. Translated, it gives CASSNGQGVEYGYTF.

The sample holds many counts of this clonotype. CDR3 DNA sequence: TGTGCCAGCAGCAACCAGAACACCGGGGAGCTGTTTTTT. Residues: CASSNQNTGELFF. The chain carries TRBV11-2 and TRBJ2-2; D gene ambiguous. There are 13 residues in the CDR3. The V and J ends lost 5 bases and 1 base respectively, with 5 bases between them. The germline V gene has CDR1 SGHAT and CDR2 FQNNGV.

This chain joins TRBV5-1 and TRBJ2-7; weak D call: TRBD1 (6 bases). This CDR3 comprises 15 residues. CDR1 and CDR2 (germline): SGHRS, YFSETQ. V lost 5 bases and J lost 4, with 19 bases in between. Written as DNA, the CDR3 is TGCGCCAGCAGGTTGAATCCAGCGAGGGGGTACGAGCAGTACTTC. Its translation is CASRLNPARGYEQYF.

In this sample, this clonotype turned up many times. This chain links TRBV19 with TRBJ2-6; D possibly corresponds to TRBD1 (5 bases). V was shortened by 6 bases and J by 4 bases, with 10 bases between the two germline ends. The CDR3 runs 14 residues. Per germline, CDR1 LNHDA and CDR2 SQIVND (reference sequence). The CDR3 bases are TGTGCCAGTAGGCCAGGGTCCGGGGCCAACGTCCTGACTTTC. Its translation: CASRPGSGANVLTF.

The chain combines TRBV2 with TRBJ1-5; D is ambiguous. CDR1 and CDR2 (germline): SNHLY, FYNNEI. The length of the CDR3 is 18 residues. The V gene lost 4 bases and the J gene lost 0 bases, with 19 bases spanning the gap. The CDR3 bases are TGTGCCAGCAGTGCCTGGAGCCGCGAGCTTAATAGCAATCAGCCCCAGCATTTT. It is translated as CASSAWSRELNSNQPQHF.

This rearrangement joins TRBV7-9 to TRBJ2-6; D is perhaps TRBD1 (5 bases). The length of the CDR3 is 15 residues. Germline loops: CDR1 SEHNR, CDR2 FQNEAQ (reference sequence). The V and J ends lost 5 bases and 0 bases respectively, with 8 bases between them. CDR3 bases: TGTGCCAGCAGCCATACAGGCTCTGGGGCCAACGTCCTGACTTTC. Its translation is CASSHTGSGANVLTF.

In regard to this clonotype: A much bigger clone sits one base away, suggesting this may be a read error. V gene TRBV6-6 combines with J gene TRBJ2-7, with D hard to call. The V gene's germline CDR1 is MNHNY and CDR2 SVGAGI (reference sequence). The CDR3 runs to 11 residues. V lost 5 bases to trimming and J lost 6 bases, with 8 bases between them. The CDR3 spells CASSPVVEQYF. CDR3 nucleotide sequence: TGTGCCAGCAGTCCAGTGGTCGAGCAGTACTTC.